This entry is about one T cell receptor beta chain. Which antigen it targets is not known. Per-base qualities were not stored, and no clone one base away is much larger. The cohort comprised fewer than 750 healthy bone marrow donors. All cohort members were sampled while nominally healthy, although unrecorded immune exposures were likely present. The donor tested CMV seronegative, placing the donor among the 350 or so seronegative members of the cohort. A peripheral blood sample was provided by each donor, and peripheral blood mononuclear cells were used for TCR beta sequencing. Genomic DNA was extracted from the blood cell samples with the Qiagen DNeasy Blood Extraction Kit. The CDR3 covers 13 residues, taking in both the cysteine and the phenylalanine. CDR3 DNA only is kept here, 39 bases in frame from base 1. CDR1 and CDR2 are read off the germline V gene as MNHEY and SVGAGI. V lost 6 bases and J lost 5 bases; the stretch between them is 13 bases long.

These data originate in a study of cytomegalovirus exposure and HLA in healthy donors (dated by TCRdb to 2017 to 2019). Concerning the study at large: In an earlier analysis of approximately 640 of the donors, around 290 Gb of sequence data and some 100 million unique TCR beta sequences from 150 million to 200 million T cells were reported. In a later analysis, previously published TCR beta repertoires from 666 donors were re-analyzed and high-resolution HLA genotyping was added so that TCR occurrence patterns could be studied. Alongside the repertoire data, information on donor age, sex, ethnicity and CMV serostatus was compiled. Typing coverage varied by locus: about 620-640 donors for A, B, C, DRB1 and DQB1; more than 500 for DQA1; over 600 for DPA1; roughly 450 for DPB1. Every discovery cohort repertoire had been produced on one sequencing platform. Of the 300 to 500 genotyped donors, less than 90% were placed in the genetic ancestry cluster associated with self-reported Caucasian donors. Both class I and class II loci were covered by HLA typing, at four-digit resolution. Across roughly 420 genotyped donors of the cohort, an average of about 200,000 unique TCR beta nucleotide sequences per donor were sequenced, and roughly 17% of those sequences were non-productive. The aim of the study was to test whether cataloging public T cell receptors could identify signatures of past pathogen exposure. Genome-wide SNP genotypes for about 55% of the roughly 670 donors were used in a later genetic analysis, which treated that subset as a discovery cohort. In the later analysis, no new phenotypic data were used to find candidate immune exposures; instead, reliance was placed on TCR beta sequences and their occurrence across donors. Four to six DR-DQ haplotypes were handled as single units for association and clustering, since linkage in the cohort was strong. Besides the first cohort of hundreds of subjects, a separate validation cohort made up of 120 different subjects was used. To predict cytomegalovirus infection status, the study brought together high-throughput TCR immunosequencing, statistical association of individual TCRs with disease status, and machine learning. To decide whether each TCR beta V gene segment behaved as functional or pseudogenic, an earlier analysis of several hundred of the donors relied on high-throughput TCR beta sequencing. The T cell repertoires of around 730 subjects were profiled by immunosequencing and related to cytomegalovirus serostatus. Around 300 gigabases of sequencing data and some 85 million unique TCR sequences were included in an early release covering under 650 HLA-typed donors. The research as a whole found: In vitro tests confirmed that three of the cytomegalovirus-associated TCR beta chains recognize cytomegalovirus antigens. A further reported finding was that TCR beta sequences accurately predicted the HLA-A and HLA-B alleles for most subjects in the first cohort. The authors suggested that the approach could potentially be generalized to other disease states and immunological phenotypes. When HLA alleles, especially DR and DQ, strongly co-occurred, attributing TCR associations to individual alleles was difficult. Compared with the 666-donor mean, donors in an Asian-associated ancestry cluster had fewer N-insertions in productive TCRs, according to a later genetic analysis. In a later analysis, most CMV-associated TCR beta chains were found to appear HLA-restricted, with HLA associations seemingly driven largely by CMV exposure. Correlated functional status among segregating V segments might be attributable to linkage disequilibrium, but an unknown experimental factor could not be ruled out. The 87-base-pair reads could not distinguish some IMGT-functional V segments, including TRBV6-2 and TRBV6-3, so those segments were excluded. At a false discovery rate of 0.05, a later analysis linked 16,951 TCR beta sequences to specific HLA alleles. Most TCR sequences were seen in very few donors, while some public TCRs were found in many individuals. An earlier analysis of several hundred of the donors showed that most TCR beta V segments appeared in productive rearrangements either about 90% or about 30% of the time, which broadly matched IMGT annotations. Because HLA typing was missing for some donors at each locus, association tests included only the typed subset. Because counts were too low, roughly 17 rarely observed V segments, including chromosome 9 orphons, were left out of the earlier analysis of a few hundred of the donors. A cluster of highly shared sequence variants was judged likely to be a technical artifact of the sequencing pipeline. Roughly uniform sequencing depth across donors was assumed in presence/absence analyses, although this assumption may not hold. In a later analysis, HLA-associated TCR beta chains were found to be more clonally expanded and to have lower generation probabilities than equally common non-associated chains. This cohort had only TCR beta chains sequenced, and the lack of alpha or paired-chain data limited which features could be detected. A later analysis reported that several top co-occurrence clusters appeared linked to parvovirus B19, influenza, CMV and Epstein-Barr virus. A later genetic analysis associated a missense DCLRE1C variant with V-gene and J-gene trimming of TCR beta chains, and an independent cohort replicated the association. The only immune exposure information available for the cohort was CMV serostatus. The study listed 150 to 200 TCR beta chains as associated with cytomegalovirus. According to a later analysis, TCR association rates differed among HLA loci, with DRB1 alleles showing the most associated TCRs and HLA-C alleles showing the fewest. Cytomegalovirus status was reported to be diagnosed by the classifier with high specificity and sensitivity in both the original and validation cohorts.

Library preparation was by the immunoSEQ multiplex PCR assay. The multiplex PCR relied on a mix of 60 forward primers for TCR Vbeta segments and 13 reverse primers for TCR Jbeta segments. The CDR3 region of rearranged TCR beta genes was amplified from genomic DNA by a multiplex PCR assay. On the Illumina HiSeq System, the amplified TCR beta libraries were sequenced as 87-base-pair reads. The original pipeline was this. A later analysis counted some 74 million unique TCR beta chains across the 666 repertoires, and roughly 9.9 million of these chains were shared by at least two donors. To remove PCR and sequencing errors, raw reads were error-corrected and collapsed into unique sequences using a nearest-neighbor algorithm that merged closely related sequences. Alignment of CDR3 sequences to IMGT reference sequences was used to assign V, D and J gene segments. For a sequence to be retained, a match of at least six nucleotides to both a V gene segment and a J gene segment was required. Rearrangements were called productive when the CDR3 lacked stop codons and stayed in frame with V and J; all others were non-productive. CDR3 was defined according to IMGT convention as the region running from the second conserved V-encoded cysteine to the conserved J-encoded phenylalanine. The earlier analysis of a few hundred of the donors excluded any sequence lacking an unambiguous match to a single V gene segment. An earlier analysis of a few hundred of the donors called V segments functional above 56.7% productive rearrangements and segregating when the between-donor standard deviation exceeded 5%. A statistical classification framework was developed to diagnose cytomegalovirus status using the catalog of TCR beta chain sequences. In a later analysis, TCR nucleotide sequences were compared against IMGT/GENE-DB human TR gene sequences so that V and J genes could be assigned. Using the TCRdist pipeline, a later analysis assigned CDR3 sequences along with most-parsimonious VDJ recombination scenarios. In a later analysis, each TCR beta chain was defined by its CDR3 amino acid sequence together with its V-gene family, and reads without a unique V-gene family were excluded. In a later analysis, 450 to 600 highly shared, low-generation-probability nucleotide sequences were removed to address suspected cross-contamination and a sequencing artifact. In a later analysis, a clonal expansion index for each public chain was calculated from normalized within-repertoire ranks of inferred template counts. In a later analysis, generation probabilities were computed using a VDJ recombination model fitted to out-of-frame rearrangements, and the results were checked against IGoR. In a later analysis, TCR-TCR, TCR-HLA and TCR-CMV co-occurrence was scored with hypergeometric tests, and a repertoire-size bias correction was applied to TCR pairs. False discovery rates were estimated in a later analysis by permuting HLA or CMV assignments 20 times. A later analysis grouped co-occurring TCRs with DBSCAN, adding TCRdist sequence similarity when clustering within HLA-allele-positive subsets. Repertoires with fewer than 30,000 or more than 120,000 public chains, plus five repertoires with anomalous nucleotide sharing, were excluded from co-occurrence clustering. TCRdb took this table from immuneACCESS and kept in-frame rearrangements with V and J called. Such tables lack part of the clones; where checked against another copy, unresolved V genes explain under half of the gap, and the rest is unexplained. V, J and clone size are taken as reported in that table, and D and trimming were inferred from the DNA itself. This sample is represented by 130,000 or so clones; over 75% of them were singletons. 1.5% of the sample comes from the top ten.

This receptor was identified in a woman in her late teens or twenties in good health and CMV-seronegative. Input material: PBMCs. Recombination linked TRBV6-5 to TRBJ1-2, with TRBD1 as a weak D call on 6 bases. The CDR3 reads CASRQGIVYGYTF. The nucleotide sequence is TGTGCCAGCAGGCAGGGGATCGTTTATGGCTACACCTTC.